This T cell receptor beta chain was identified during a study of T cell responses to AZD1222 COVID-19 vaccine. The protocol was immunoSEQ multiplex PCR, while the TCRdb copy is restricted to in-frame clones and leaves out a portion. Here the sample spans 150,000 to 200,000 clones, over 80% being singletons. In its sample, this clone was seen once. Antigen specificity is unknown. Whole-study findings and limits: Vaccination with two AZD1222 doses was followed by a rise in Spike-specific TCR breadth and depth.

The CDR3 extends over 15 amino acids. The J segment lost 8 bases and the V segment lost 3 bases, leaving 10 bases of the junction unmatched. Germline V lookup: CDR1 LGHDT, CDR2 YNNKEL (reference sequence). The receptor was isolated from an adult in good health. The chain employs TRBV3-1 (or the pseudogene TRBV3-2) and TRBJ2-1; TRBD2 matches 7 bases. Sequenced here: peripheral blood, sampled on day 0 of MenACWY control vaccination. CDR3 nucleotide sequence: TGTGCCAGCAGCCAGACCGGAGGGAGGGCTTATGAGCAGTTCTTC. It is translated as CASSQTGGRAYEQFF.